One and the same sample provided the 8 T cell receptor beta chains below, sequenced in a study of siplizumab effects on memory and regulatory T cells. Measured with immunoSEQ multiplex PCR; TCRdb has only the in-frame clones, and not every one. In the table there are about 85,000 clones, 95% of which are singletons. What was sequenced was CD8+ T cells sorted from blood. These receptors were obtained from a human donor in good health.

This clone was seen just once. The rearrangement links TRBV4-1 to TRBJ2-7; the match to TRBD2 covers 7 bases. J was trimmed by 4 bases and V by 1 base; bases with no gene match: 10. The length of the CDR3 is 16 residues. Germline CDR1 is MGHRA and CDR2 is YSYEKL. CDR3 sequence (DNA): TGCGCCAGCAGCCAAGTATGGACTAGGGTGGAATACGAGCAGTACTTC. Its translation is CASSQVWTRVEYEQYF.

The CDR3 DNA reads TGTGCCAGCACCACAGACAGTCTCGGTGAAAAACTGTTTTTT. This encodes CASTTDSLGEKLFF. The rearrangement uses TRBV6-1 and TRBJ1-4; tentative D call: TRBD1 (5 bases). V lost 7 bases, J lost 7 bases, and 16 bases lay in between. This CDR3 has 14 amino acids. Germline CDR1 and CDR2: MNHNS and SASEGT.

The CDR3 reads CASRDGGSNEKLFF. CDR3 coding DNA: TGTGCCAGCAGGGATGGGGGTTCTAATGAAAAACTGTTTTTT. This chain uses TRBV7-9 with TRBJ1-4; a possible D gene is TRBD1 (5 bases). With 6 bases removed from V and 3 bases from J, the gap between germline ends came to 11 bases. This CDR3 is 14 amino acids long. CDR1 and CDR2 (germline): SEHNR, FQNEAQ (reference sequence). Using reference TRBV7-9 and TRBJ1-4 for the parts outside the CDR3, the full variable domain is DTGVSQNPRHKITKRGQNVTFRCDPISEHNRLYWYRQTLGQGPEFLTYFQNEAQLEKSRLLSDRFSAERPKGSFSTLEIQRTEQGDSAMYLCASRDGGSNEKLFFGSGTQLSVL.

The chain carries TRBV6-5 and TRBJ1-2, with D unclear. CDR3 length equals 15 residues. Per germline, CDR1 MNHEY and CDR2 SVGAGI. With 5 bases removed from V and 0 bases from J, the gap between germline ends came to 13 bases. The CDR3 loop reads CASSALSPTNYGYTF. CDR3 in DNA: TGTGCCAGCAGTGCCCTTTCACCGACTAACTATGGCTACACCTTC.

The chain joins TRBV11-2 to TRBJ2-3; D may be TRBD2 (6 bases). The CDR3 runs to 16 residues. CDR1 is SGHAT and CDR2 is FQNNGV in the germline V gene. V lost 1 base and J lost 5, with 16 bases in between. CDR3 loop: CASSLAYGRIRDTQYF. DNA of the CDR3: TGTGCCAGCAGCTTAGCCTACGGGAGAATCAGAGATACGCAGTATTTT.

This clone has only one observation. The chain links TRBV7-8 to TRBJ1-5, with D unclear. Germline-derived CDR1 and CDR2 are SGHVS and FQNEAQ. V was clipped by 7 bases and J by 0 bases, with 13 bases between them. The CDR3 length is 15 residues. Written as DNA, the CDR3 is TGTGCCAGCACACCCGGGCCAGATAGCAATCAGCCCCAGCATTTT. The encoded protein is CASTPGPDSNQPQHF.

V usage is TRBV28 and J usage is TRBJ2-7; 7 nucleotides line up with TRBD2. CDR1 and CDR2 from the germline V gene are MDHEN and SYDVKM. This CDR3 has 16 amino acids. Germline trimming cut 1 base from V and 5 bases from J; bases unmatched to any gene: 11. The CDR3 region is CASSLSSSGSANEQYF. The CDR3 nucleotides are TGTGCCAGCAGTTTATCTTCTAGCGGCTCAGCTAACGAGCAGTACTTC.

The chain carries TRBV5-5 and TRBJ1-1; D is possibly TRBD1 (6 bases). The CDR3 consists of 16 residues. Germline CDR1 and CDR2: SGHKS and YYEKEE (reference sequence). The germline V and J ends were trimmed by 2 bases and 1 base, with 15 bases remaining between them. CDR3 nucleotide sequence: TGTGCCAGCAGCTTAGGACGGGTGGACAGGAACACTGAAGCTTTCTTT. It translates to CASSLGRVDRNTEAFF.